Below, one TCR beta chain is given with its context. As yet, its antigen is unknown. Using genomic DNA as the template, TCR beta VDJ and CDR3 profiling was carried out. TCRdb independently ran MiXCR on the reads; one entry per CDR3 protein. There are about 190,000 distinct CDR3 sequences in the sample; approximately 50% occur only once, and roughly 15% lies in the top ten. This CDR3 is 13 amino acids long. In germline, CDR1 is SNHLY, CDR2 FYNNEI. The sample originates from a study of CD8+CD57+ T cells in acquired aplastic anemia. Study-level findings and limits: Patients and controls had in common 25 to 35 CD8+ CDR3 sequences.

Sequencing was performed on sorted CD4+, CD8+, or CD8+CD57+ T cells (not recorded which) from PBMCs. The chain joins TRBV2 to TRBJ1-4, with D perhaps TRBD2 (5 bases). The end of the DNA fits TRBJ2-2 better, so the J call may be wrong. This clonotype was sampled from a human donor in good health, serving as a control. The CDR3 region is CASMERGLGELFF. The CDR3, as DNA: TGTGCCAGCATGGAGAGAGGGCTCGGGGAGCTGTTTTTT.